This T cell receptor (beta chain) was observed in a study of T cells in Graves' hyperthyroidism and ophthalmopathy. CDR3 length: 14 amino acids. V lost 0 bases to trimming and J lost 0 bases, with 5 bases between them. Germline-derived CDR1 and CDR2 are SGHVS and FNYEAQ. The study based diagnoses on clinical symptoms, serum thyroxine and TRAb, thyroid ultrasound and orbital computed tomography. The TCR beta CDR3 regions underwent amplification using RNA transcripts as the source. The primer set for the first-round RT-PCR of the TCR CDR3 was HTBI. In TCRdb, the multiplex PCR reads were re-called with MiXCR into one record per CDR3 protein. The sample lists a few hundred thousand distinct CDR3 sequences, 40% to 55% occurring once. In this sample, this clonotype turned up once.

Sequencing was carried out using peripheral blood or thyroid tissue (not recorded which). This chain uses TRBV7-6 with TRBJ2-5; D gene unclear. The TCR comes from an adult woman with Graves' disease, either hyperthyroidism or ophthalmopathy (not recorded which). As DNA, the CDR3 is TGTGCCAGCAGCTTAGCCGGAAACCAAGAGACCCAGTACTTC. Translated, it gives CASSLAGNQETQYF.